The source of this TCR beta chain is a study of T cell responses to AZD1222 COVID-19 vaccine. Profiled with immunoSEQ multiplex PCR; TCRdb holds only in-frame clones, not every one. The sample shows about 120,000 clones, about 85% of them seen only once. Study results and caveats: Researchers took repertoire samples only after the peak T cell response had come.

CDR1 and CDR2 (germline): KGHSH, LQKENI. The V gene lost 2 bases and the J gene lost 3 bases, with 11 bases spanning the gap. The CDR3 is 14 residues long. This clone showed up just a few times. Its cognate antigen is unknown. This sequence joins TRBV18 and TRBJ2-7; no firm D call. This specimen was peripheral blood, taken 28 days after the second AZD1222 dose. The sequence came from an adult who received the AZD1222 COVID-19 vaccine. The CDR3 spells CASSPNSLYYEQYF. In nucleotides, the CDR3 is TGTGCCAGCTCACCAAACAGCCTTTACTACGAGCAGTACTTC.